These 25 T cell receptor beta chains originate from one sample sequenced in a study of cytotoxic CD8 clonotypes in ibrutinib-treated CLL. Here immunoSEQ multiplex PCR was the method, and the copy in TCRdb shows in-frame clones only, minus some. The sample holds over 120,000 clones; 76% are singletons and the top ten take 4.5% to 6%. Here the sequenced sample was PBMCs, taken after 24 months of ibrutinib treatment. The receptors stem from a human donor with chronic lymphocytic leukemia.

This chain uses TRBV27 with TRBJ2-1, with D tentatively TRBD2 (5 bases). Between the trimmed V and J ends, which lost 6 bases and 10 bases, there was a span of 16 bases. The CDR3 is 13 amino acids. Germline V gives CDR1 MNHEY, CDR2 SMNVEV (reference sequence). Here the CDR3 DNA reads TGTGCCAGCAGCCAAGAACTAGTTTACGAGCAGTTCTTC. This translates into CASSQELVYEQFF.

This chain links TRBV18 with TRBJ2-7; 8 bases fit TRBD2. CDR1 is KGHSH and CDR2 is LQKENI in the germline V gene. CDR3 length equals 14 residues. V was pared by 3 bases and J by 0 bases, with 1 base of the junction left unmatched. The CDR3 sequence: CASSPREGSYEQYF. For the CDR3, the DNA is TGTGCCAGCTCACCCCGGGAGGGCTCCTACGAGCAGTACTTC.

The chain combines TRBV5-1 with TRBJ1-1; D gene unclear. Trimming shortened V by 0 bases and J by 2 bases, and 11 bases separated the two germline ends. This CDR3 region has 15 residues. Germline CDR1 and CDR2: SGHRS and YFSETQ. The CDR3 loop is CASSLGTRGNTEAFF. Here the CDR3 DNA reads TGCGCCAGCAGCTTGGGGACCCGGGGAAACACTGAAGCTTTCTTT.

In DNA form, the CDR3 reads TGTGCCAGTAGTATAGATCATAGGGCCGGGGAGCTGTTTTTT. This encodes CASSIDHRAGELFF. The genes are TRBV19 and TRBJ2-2, with D uncertain. This CDR3 is 14 amino acids long. CDR1 is LNHDA, CDR2 SQIVND, per germline (reference sequence). Trimming cost V 0 bases and J 6 bases, with 8 bases left between them.

As DNA, the CDR3 is TGTGCCACCAGCAGAGATCTTGGGAGCGGGGGAACCTACGAGCAGTACTTC. Translated: CATSRDLGSGGTYEQYF. V usage is TRBV15 and J usage is TRBJ2-7; 8 nucleotides agree with TRBD2. The CDR3 is 17 residues long. Germline values: CDR1 LNHNV, CDR2 YYDKDF (reference sequence). J was trimmed by 2 bases and V by 0 bases; bases with no gene match: 9.

This clone was counted at least ten times. The chain carries TRBV7-9 and TRBJ2-3; D may be TRBD2 (6 bases). The CDR3 consists of 16 residues. From germline, CDR1 is SEHNR and CDR2 FQNEAQ (reference sequence). The V and J ends lost 1 base and 4 bases respectively, with 15 bases between them. For the CDR3, the DNA is TGTGCCAGCAGCTTAGGAGACTCCCGGAGGGCAGATACGCAGTATTTT. It specifies CASSLGDSRRADTQYF.

V usage is TRBV7-3 and J usage is TRBJ2-7, with no clear D. Trimming removed 2 bases at V and 0 bases at J, with 5 bases between. Germline V lookup: CDR1 SGHTA, CDR2 FQGTGA. The CDR3 spans 13 residues. CDR3 amino acids: CASSLDPSYEQYF. The DNA of the CDR3 is TGTGCCAGCAGCTTAGATCCCTCCTACGAGCAGTACTTC.

The chain has TRBV11-3 and TRBJ2-5; D call uncertain. The germline V gene encodes CDR1 SGHNT and CDR2 YENEEA. Trimming left V 1 base short and J 2 bases short, with 8 bases between. The CDR3 loop spans 14 amino acids. The DNA of the CDR3 is TGTGCCAGCAGCTTAGGGCAGCAACAAGAGACCCAGTACTTC. This codes for CASSLGQQQETQYF.

This chain joins TRBV10-3 and TRBJ1-1, with TRBD1 matching over 8 bases. V lost 6 bases and J lost 1; bases outside the gene matches: 4. The CDR3 is made up of 14 amino acids. The V gene's germline CDR1 is ENHRY and CDR2 SYGVKD. Written as DNA, the CDR3 is TGTGCCATCAGGGGACAGGACTCGAACACTGAAGCTTTCTTT. Translated, it gives CAIRGQDSNTEAFF.

This rearrangement joins TRBV5-4 to TRBJ1-2; D perhaps matches TRBD1 (6 bases). The V end lost 3 bases, the J end lost 8 bases, and 8 bases lay between the germline ends. In germline, CDR1 is SGHNT, CDR2 YYREEE (reference sequence). The CDR3 consists of 11 residues. CDR3 in DNA: TGTGCCAGCAGCTGGGGGCAAGGCTACACCTTC. It encodes CASSWGQGYTF.

This chain joins TRBV6-6 and TRBJ1-2; weak D call: TRBD1 (6 bases). Germline-derived CDR1 and CDR2 are MNHNY and SVGAGI (reference sequence). The CDR3 is 13 residues long. As DNA, the CDR3 is TGTGTAGGGGGATCCTCCTCCAACTATGGCTACACCTTC. Protein product: CVGGSSSNYGYTF.

This clone was counted between two and nine times. V gene TRBV30 combines with J gene TRBJ1-2; possibly TRBD1 for D (6 bases). The CDR3 runs 14 residues. Germline V gene data show CDR1 as GTSNPN and CDR2 as SVGIG (reference sequence). V lost 3 bases and J 8 bases, leaving 19 bases between the germline ends. CDR3 protein: CAWRPPGGPGGYTF. The CDR3 nucleotides are TGTGCCTGGAGGCCCCCGGGGGGGCCGGGGGGCTACACCTTC. Drawing the rest from reference TRBV30 and TRBJ1-2, the complete variable domain is SQTIHQWPATLVQPVGSPLSLECTVEGTSNPNLYWYRQAAGRGLQLLFYSVGIGQISSEVPQNLSASRPQDRQFILSSKKLLLSDSGFYLCAWRPPGGPGGYTFGSGTRLTVV.

The V and J genes are TRBV29-1 and TRBJ2-5; no clear D gene. The CDR3 covers 10 residues. V was pared by 5 bases and J by 5 bases, with 6 bases between. Germline V gene data show CDR1 as SQVTM and CDR2 as ANQGSEA. In DNA, the CDR3 is TGCAGCGTTTCCTGGGAGACCCAGTACTTC. It codes for CSVSWETQYF.

This sequence joins TRBV7-2 and TRBJ2-2; unclear D gene. Germline loops: CDR1 SGHTA, CDR2 FQGNSA. V was cut by 3 bases and J by 4 bases, with 12 bases left in between. This CDR3 is 15 amino acids long. CDR3 in DNA: TGTGCCAGCAGCTTCGCCTACCTCCTCACCGGGGAGCTGTTTTTT. Amino acids: CASSFAYLLTGELFF.

The chain carries TRBV14 and TRBJ2-3, with D perhaps TRBD1 (6 bases). CDR3 length equals 15 residues. Trimming shortened V by 0 bases and J by 4 bases, and 11 bases separated the two germline ends. Germline V gene data show CDR1 as SGHDN and CDR2 as FVKESK. Written as DNA, the CDR3 is TGTGCCAGCAGCCAAGAGGGGGCAGGAGCAGATACGCAGTATTTT. Its translation: CASSQEGAGADTQYF.

In this sample, this clone turned up a few times. The V gene is TRBV7-2, the J gene TRBJ1-2, with D hard to call. The CDR3 spans 13 residues. The ends were cut back, 2 bases at V and 8 bases at J, with 12 bases in the middle. Per the germline V gene, CDR1 is SGHTA and CDR2 is FQGNSA. The CDR3 sequence is CASSLRMALGYTF. The CDR3 DNA is TGTGCCAGCAGCTTAAGAATGGCCTTAGGCTACACCTTC.

The rearrangement uses TRBV7-8 and TRBJ2-3; 7 nucleotides line up with TRBD2. J gave up 0 bases and V 5 bases, and 5 bases lay outside the gene matches. The CDR3 spans 15 residues. Germline lookup yields CDR1 SGHVS and CDR2 FQNEAQ. CDR3 amino acids: CASSPRGESTDTQYF. CDR3 in DNA: TGTGCCAGCAGCCCTCGGGGGGAGAGCACAGATACGCAGTATTTT. The full variable domain, completed using reference TRBV7-8 and TRBJ2-3, is GAGVSQSPRYKVAKRGQDVALRCDPISGHVSLFWYQQALGQGPEFLTYFQNEAQLDKSGLPSDRFFAERPEGSVSTLKIQRTQQEDSAVYLCASSPRGESTDTQYFGPGTRLTVL.

CDR3 in amino acids: CASSFGGYNQPQHF. CDR3 in DNA: TGTGCCAGCAGTTTTGGGGGGTACAATCAGCCCCAGCATTTT. J is TRBJ1-5 and V is TRBV27; a weak D match, TRBD1 (5 bases). Per the germline V gene, CDR1 is MNHEY and CDR2 is SMNVEV (reference sequence). V lost 3 bases and J lost 3, with 9 bases in between. The CDR3 consists of 14 residues.

The chain is built from TRBV30 and TRBJ1-1, with 7 positions matching TRBD1. V shed 6 bases and J 6 bases; nucleotides not matched to a gene: 7. Germline V lookup: CDR1 GTSNPN, CDR2 SVGIG (reference sequence). This CDR3 is 12 amino acids long. The CDR3 protein is CACTQGGPEAFF. CDR3 nucleotides: TGTGCCTGTACTCAGGGGGGACCTGAAGCTTTCTTT.

The V gene is TRBV6-1, the J gene TRBJ1-1; D not certain. V was cut by 8 bases and J by 6 bases, with 19 bases left in between. The CDR3 is 14 residues long. The germline V gene encodes CDR1 MNHNS and CDR2 SASEGT. This chain's CDR3 is CASYDRSLLPEAFF. The DNA for the CDR3 is TGTGCCAGCTATGACCGGAGCCTCCTGCCTGAAGCTTTCTTT.

This clone came up a few times. The chain employs TRBV7-2 and TRBJ2-7; a possible D gene is TRBD2 (6 bases). This CDR3 comprises 14 residues. Germline V gene lookup returns CDR1 SGHTA and CDR2 FQGNSA. Trimming shortened V by 5 bases and J by 0 bases, and 11 bases separated the two germline ends. CDR3 nucleotides: TGTGCCAGCAGCCCGGGACTGCACTCCTACGAGCAGTACTTC. Amino acid sequence: CASSPGLHSYEQYF.

The genes are TRBV9 and TRBJ1-3, with 7 bases that match TRBD1. The germline gives CDR1 SGDLS, CDR2 YYNGEE. This CDR3 is 14 amino acids long. V gave up 4 bases and J gave up 6 bases; unmatched junction bases: 7. CDR3 sequence reads: CASSPGTAENTIYF. CDR3 DNA: TGTGCCAGCAGCCCCGGGACAGCAGAAAACACCATATATTTT.

The rearrangement joins TRBV5-1 to TRBJ2-3; 12 bases align to TRBD1. The trim removed 4 bases at V and 4 bases at J, leaving 4 bases unmatched. CDR3 length equals 15 residues. Germline CDR1 is SGHRS and CDR2 is YFSETQ. Here the CDR3 DNA reads TGCGCCAGCAGCCGGGACAGGGGGCTCGCAGATACGCAGTATTTT. It yields the protein CASSRDRGLADTQYF.

The chain employs TRBV29-1 and TRBJ1-1, with 7 bases identical to TRBD1. This CDR3 is built from 13 residues. V lost 0 bases, J lost 7 bases, and 5 bases stayed unmatched. The V gene's germline CDR1 is SQVTM and CDR2 ANQGSEA. The CDR3, as DNA: TGCAGCGTTGAAGATTGGCAGGGGGGTGAAGCTTTCTTT. Amino acids: CSVEDWQGGEAFF. Combining the CDR3 with reference TRBV29-1 and TRBJ1-1 gives the whole variable domain SAVISQKPSRDICQRGTSLTIQCQVDSQVTMMFWYRQQPGQSLTLIATANQGSEATYESGFVIDKFPISRPNLTFSTLTVSNMSPEDSSIYLCSVEDWQGGEAFFGQGTRLTVV.

The V call is TRBV6-6, the J call TRBJ2-4; no firm D call. The germline V gene encodes CDR1 MNHNY and CDR2 SVGAGI (reference sequence). Trimming cost V 6 bases and J 7 bases, with 13 bases left between them. The CDR3 covers 13 residues. CDR3 loop: CASSSPAMNIQYF. The DNA for the CDR3 is TGTGCCAGCAGCTCCCCGGCTATGAACATTCAGTACTTC.